This T cell receptor (beta chain) was identified during a study of T cell clonality in common variable immunodeficiency. General study results and limits: Fewer TCRbeta clones were shared among CVID subjects than controls. In common variable immunodeficiency, TCR beta chains reportedly carried fewer deletions and N-nucleotide insertions.

Trimming shortened V by 5 bases and J by 0 bases, and 14 bases separated the two germline ends. The CDR3 extends over 15 amino acids. CDR1 and CDR2 (germline): SGHVS, FQNEAQ. Sequencing was performed with immunoSEQ multiplex PCR; in TCRdb, only in-frame clones are kept and a portion is missing. Singletons are absent from the sample, which has 20,000 to 30,000 clones. There are a few counts of this clone. What it binds is unknown. The sequence runs out 3 residues before the end of the CDR3; the remainder is reconstructed from the germline J gene. CVID subjects had received replacement immunoglobulin for at least one year.

The rearrangement uses TRBV7-8 and TRBJ2-7, with D possibly being TRBD1 (6 bases). The specimen was peripheral blood mononuclear cells. The clonotype originates from a human donor with common variable immunodeficiency. The CDR3 reads CASSVTGPSSYEQYF. CDR3 bases read: TGTGCCAGCAGCGTTACAGGGCCCAGCTCCTACGAG.